What follows describes a single T cell receptor (beta chain). The data derive from a study of blood T cell repertoires in COVID-19. Overall study context: Acute and convalescent COVID-19 specimens originated in the United States, Italy and Spain.

Germline V gives CDR1 SGHTA, CDR2 FQGNSA. The CDR3 extends over 16 amino acids. Trimming cost V 4 bases and J 4 bases; bases outside gene matches: 10. The repertoire was sequenced with immunoSEQ multiplex PCR; TCRdb's copy has only in-frame clones and lacks some. The data show about 260,000 clones, 84% seen once. The source of this sequence is a man aged 60 to 69 with acute or convalescent COVID-19. The chain recombines TRBV7-2 with TRBJ2-1, with 7 bases fitting TRBD2. Sequencing was carried out using peripheral blood. This chain's CDR3 is CASSSLGDYLYNEQFF. In DNA, the CDR3 is TGTGCCAGCAGCTCCCTCGGGGACTACCTATACAATGAGCAGTTCTTC.